One sample yielded the 10 T cell receptor beta chains listed below, sequenced in a study of control samples from healthy donors and cancer patients. Clones were sequenced by immunoSEQ multiplex PCR, and TCRdb holds only the in-frame ones, with some missing. Of approximately 100,000 clones listed, around nine tenths are singletons. Specimen: blood. Receptors were obtained from a human donor in good health. The donor label of this sample is uncertain.

The V and J genes are TRBV4-1 and TRBJ2-7; TRBD2 matches 10 bases. The CDR3 length is 17 residues. From germline, CDR1 is MGHRA and CDR2 YSYEKL. V lost 2 bases and J lost 2; bases outside the gene matches: 9. The CDR3 spells CASSQHFTSGETYEQYF. CDR3 nucleotide sequence: TGCGCCAGCAGCCAACACTTCACTAGCGGGGAGACCTACGAGCAGTACTTC.

This chain connects TRBV6-2 or TRBV6-3 to TRBJ1-3; D possibly corresponds to TRBD1 (6 bases). The CDR3 consists of 17 residues. Per germline, CDR1 MNHEY and CDR2 SVGEGT. The germline V and J ends were trimmed by 2 bases and 1 base, with 15 bases remaining between them. The CDR3 DNA sequence: TGTGCCAGCAGTTACGAAGCCGGGACATTATCTGGAAACACCATATATTTT. It codes for CASSYEAGTLSGNTIYF.

The chain combines TRBV5-1 with TRBJ1-1; D is perhaps TRBD1 (6 bases). This CDR3 has 12 residues. The germline gives CDR1 SGHRS, CDR2 YFSETQ. Trimming cost V 4 bases and J 7 bases, with 11 bases left between them. DNA for the CDR3: TGCGCCAGCAGCCCAACAGGGTTTGAAGCTTTCTTT. It translates to CASSPTGFEAFF.

The J gene is TRBJ2-7, the V gene TRBV11-1, with 8 bases fitting TRBD1. The germline CDR1 and CDR2 sequences are SGHAT and FQDESV (reference sequence). Unmatched junction bases numbered 4, after V lost 3 bases and J lost 6 bases. This CDR3 is 13 amino acids long. The CDR3 loop reads CASSFSTGVEQYV. The CDR3 DNA reads TGTGCCAGCAGCTTCTCGACAGGGGTCGAGCAGTACGTC.

The V and J genes are TRBV6-5 and TRBJ1-3, with D perhaps matching TRBD1 (6 bases). CDR1 MNHEY and CDR2 SVGAGI come from the germline V gene. The CDR3 runs to 14 residues. V was shortened by 8 bases and J by 7 bases, with 18 bases between the two germline ends. CDR3 in amino acids: CASGRGLPLNTIYF. The CDR3 nucleotides are TGTGCCAGCGGCAGGGGCTTGCCCTTGAACACCATATATTTT.

The chain uses TRBV24-1 and TRBJ2-2; 8 bases align to TRBD1. Germline V lookup: CDR1 KGHDR, CDR2 SFDVKD. The length of the CDR3 is 16 residues. The V segment lost 3 bases and the J segment 4 bases; nucleotides outside the gene matches: 6. Written as DNA, the CDR3 is TGTGCCACCAGTGATCCCGGACAGGGCAGCACCGGGGAGCTGTTTTTT. Amino acids: CATSDPGQGSTGELFF.

V and J are TRBV4-1 and TRBJ2-7; 8 bases match TRBD1. This CDR3 contains 17 residues. The ends lost 4 bases at V and 4 bases at J; junction bases unmatched: 15. Germline V gives CDR1 MGHRA, CDR2 YSYEKL. The CDR3 DNA sequence: TGCGCCAGCAGCCCTACCGGGGGAGGCAGGGGGCAATACGAGCAGTACTTC. Translation: CASSPTGGGRGQYEQYF.

This clone was observed a single time. The J gene is TRBJ1-2, the V gene TRBV7-9, with D maybe TRBD1 (6 bases). Germline assignment: CDR1 SEHNR and CDR2 FQNEAQ (reference sequence). V lost 3 bases, J lost 1 base, and 9 bases lay in between. CDR3 length: 14 residues. CDR3 in amino acids: CASSLDSYNYGYTF. In nucleotides, the CDR3 is TGTGCCAGCAGCTTGGACAGTTATAACTATGGCTACACCTTC.

V usage is TRBV11-2 and J usage is TRBJ2-7; D is possibly TRBD1 (6 bases). The CDR3 is made up of 14 amino acids. Trimming removed 6 bases from V and 3 bases from J, with 15 bases in between. Germline CDR1 is SGHAT and CDR2 is FQNNGV. CDR3 loop: CASRVVAGVYEQYF. Here the CDR3 DNA reads TGTGCCAGCAGGGTGGTGGCAGGGGTCTACGAGCAGTACTTC.

This chain connects TRBV9 to TRBJ2-1; tentative D call: TRBD2 (6 bases). CDR1 and CDR2 (germline): SGDLS, YYNGEE. This CDR3 spans 14 amino acids. V lost 3 bases, J lost 7 bases, and 14 bases lay in between. The CDR3 loop reads CASSGGLGGNEQFF. The CDR3 nucleotides are TGTGCCAGCAGCGGTGGTTTGGGGGGAAATGAGCAGTTCTTC.